This TCR beta chain was profiled in a study of low-dose radiotherapy and immunotherapy resistance in tumors. For the study at large: Every six weeks patients received intravenous ipilimumab 1 mg/kg, and every two weeks they received intravenous nivolumab 240 mg.

The time point is: before trial treatment. Donors received nivolumab, ipilimumab, aspirin, low-dose cyclophosphamide and low-dose radiotherapy. J was trimmed by 4 bases and V by 2 bases; bases with no gene match: 6. Germline CDR1 reads SGHAT; CDR2 reads FQNNGV. The CDR3 has 15 amino acids. Covering alpha and beta chains, TRAV- and TRBV-specific primers were used for the first-strand cDNA. TCRs were amplified for 15 to 25 PCR cycles with a constant-region primer and V-primer adapter. Using its own MiXCR run on the reads, TCRdb lists one record per CDR3 protein. The profile shows 55,000 to 65,000 distinct CDR3 sequences, more than 25% of them singletons.

The specimen comprised PBMCs, sampled before treatment. This TCR came from a male donor with rectosigmoid adenocarcinoma. The V call is TRBV11-2, the J call TRBJ2-5; 8 bases are shared with TRBD2. CDR3 DNA: TGTGCCAGCAGCTTAAACGGGGGGGCTAGAGAGACCCAGTACTTC. Translating it yields CASSLNGGARETQYF.